In this sample, the clone carrying this T cell receptor beta chain turned up once. Assay used: immunoSEQ multiplex PCR; TCRdb lists only in-frame clones, some missing. The profile covers under 250,000 clones, with roughly 85% appearing a single time and 2% to 3% taken by the ten largest. Germline V gives CDR1 SGHRS, CDR2 YFSETQ. The V and J ends lost 0 bases and 4 bases, in that order; junction bases with no gene match: 11. The CDR3 is 18 residues long. The data derive from a study of blood T cell repertoires in COVID-19. In the study overall: Acute-phase and convalescent COVID-19 samples originated in the United States, Italy and Spain.

Sequencing was performed on peripheral blood. V gene TRBV5-1 combines with J gene TRBJ2-2; 8 bases match TRBD1. This TCR was sampled from a woman in her 70s with active or convalescent COVID-19. The CDR3 DNA reads as TGCGCCAGCAGCTTGGCATCCAGGACAGGGATGAGCACCGGGGAGCTGTTTTTT. It encodes CASSLASRTGMSTGELFF. The variable domain in full, with the rest retrieved from reference TRBV5-1 and TRBJ2-2, is KAGVTQTPRYLIKTRGQQVTLSCSPISGHRSVSWYQQTPGQGLQFLFEYFSETQRNKGNFPGRFSGRQFSNSRSEMNVSTLELGDSALYLCASSLASRTGMSTGELFFGEGSRLTVL.